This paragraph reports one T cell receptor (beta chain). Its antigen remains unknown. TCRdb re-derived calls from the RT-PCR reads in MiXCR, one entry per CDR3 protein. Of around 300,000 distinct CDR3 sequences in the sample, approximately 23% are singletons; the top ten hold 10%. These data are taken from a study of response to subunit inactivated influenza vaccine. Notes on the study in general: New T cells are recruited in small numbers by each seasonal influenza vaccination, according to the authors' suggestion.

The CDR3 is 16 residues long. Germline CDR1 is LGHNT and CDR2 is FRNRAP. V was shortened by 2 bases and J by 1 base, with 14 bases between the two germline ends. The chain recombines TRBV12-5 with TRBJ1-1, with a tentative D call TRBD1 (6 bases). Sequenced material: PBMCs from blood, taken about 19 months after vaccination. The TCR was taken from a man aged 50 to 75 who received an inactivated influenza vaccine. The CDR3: CASGLYQGGRNTEAFF. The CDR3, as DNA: TGTGCTAGTGGTTTGTACCAAGGGGGGAGGAACACTGAAGCTTTCTTT.